A selection of T cell receptor beta chains follows, all from one sample in a study of T cell changes during pregnancy in multiple sclerosis. Some clones are missing from TCRdb's copy, which holds only in-frame ones; the method was immunoSEQ multiplex PCR. The sample holds approximately 65,000 clones, around 90% seen once. The sequenced sample was peripheral blood, obtained in the third trimester of pregnancy. The receptors derive from a female donor in good health, enrolled as a control in a pregnancy study. Both conserved end residues are part of each CDR3. D genes are given only for firm matches. Some rows mark clone size as missing; the rest say once, few, many or name a class of expanded clone.

>.|.|TRBJ2-1|TRBV5-1
CASSIRGFRMDNEQFF
TGCGCCAGCAGTATCCGGGGGTTCCGAATGGACAATGAGCAGTTCTTC
>.|.|TRBJ2-7|TRBV21-1
CASSANRPRYEQYF
TGTGCCAGCAGCGCAAACAGGCCGCGCTACGAGCAGTACTTC
>TRBD1|once|TRBJ1-6|TRBV7-3
CASSLEGQGNSPLHF
TGTGCCAGCAGCTTAGAAGGACAGGGTAATTCACCCCTCCACTTT
>TRBD2|.|TRBJ2-1|TRBV29-1
CSPPGPLAGKSEQFF
TGCAGCCCCCCCGGCCCCCTAGCGGGGAAGAGCGAGCAGTTCTTC
>.|.|TRBJ2-1|TRBV4-2
CASSQEGGGEQFF
TGTGCCAGCAGCCAAGAAGGTGGGGGCGAGCAGTTCTTC
>TRBD1|.|TRBJ2-1|TRBV5-4
CASSLGGQGKFF
TGTGCCAGCAGCTTGGGGGGACAGGGGAAGTTCTTC
>.|.|TRBJ2-7|TRBV6-6
CASSYGQLYEQYF
TGTGCCAGCAGTTACGGACAGCTCTACGAGCAGTACTTC
>.|.|TRBJ2-2|TRBV5-4
CASSLATPQGTGELFF
TGTGCCAGCAGCTTGGCCACACCTCAGGGGACCGGGGAGCTGTTTTTT
>.|.|TRBJ1-1|TRBV18
CASSPTLDTEAFF
TGTGCCAGCTCACCTACTCTAGACACTGAAGCTTTCTTT
>TRBD2|.|TRBJ2-3|TRBV7-9
CASSLLAGGITDTQYF
TGTGCCAGCAGCTTATTGGCGGGGGGGATCACAGATACGCAGTATTTT
>TRBD2|once|TRBJ2-1|TRBV14
CASSLWRGGYNEQFF
TGTGCCAGCAGCCTTTGGCGGGGGGGCTACAATGAGCAGTTCTTC
>.|.|TRBJ2-3|TRBV11-2
CASSLSDSQRTQYF
TGTGCCAGCAGCTTAAGCGACAGTCAGCGCACGCAGTATTTT
>.|.|TRBJ2-1|TRBV12-5
CASAFSRGAGFF
TGTGCTAGTGCCTTCTCCCGGGGTGCAGGGTTCTTC
>TRBD1|.|TRBJ1-5|TRBV5-1
CASSFQGGVNQPQHF
TGCGCCAGCAGCTTCCAGGGGGGTGTCAATCAGCCCCAGCATTTT
>TRBD1|.|TRBJ1-2|TRBV19
CASSTLQGITF
TGTGCCAGTAGTACACTACAGGGGATCACCTTC
>TRBD1|.|TRBJ1-3|TRBV28
CASRTGSTGNTIYF
TGTGCCAGCAGGACAGGGAGTACCGGAAACACCATATATTTT
>TRBD1|.|TRBJ2-7|TRBV28
CASSLGTGSYEQYF
TGTGCCAGCAGTTTGGGGACAGGGTCCTACGAGCAGTACTTC
>.|.|TRBJ1-1|TRBV6-5
CASSGEANTEAFF
TGTGCCAGCAGTGGGGAGGCGAACACTGAAGCTTTCTTT
>TRBD1|.|TRBJ1-4|TRBV28
CASSRRGPGEKLFF
TGTGCCAGCAGTCGCAGGGGGCCTGGTGAAAAACTGTTTTTT